Below, 7 T cell receptor beta chains from the same sample are listed, as sequenced in a study of T cells in Graves' hyperthyroidism and ophthalmopathy (dated by TCRdb to about 2019). Library construction relied on multiplex PCR. TCRdb names Illumina HiSeq 2000 as the instrument used. Amplification of TCR beta CDR3 regions was carried out from RNA transcripts. For the first round of RT-PCR on the TCR CDR3, the HTBI primer set was used together with the Qiagen OneStep RT-PCR kit. TCRdb reprocessed the public reads (quality trimming at Q25 with fastp, clone calling with MiXCR) and kept in-frame beta chains. Merged by CDR3 protein, the rows form single entries marked with the most common genes and DNA. The sample table holds 600,000 to 850,000 distinct CDR3 sequences, of which around 20% were seen once. Approximately 16% of the sample comes from the top ten. The sequencing sample was made of blood. The origin of the receptors is a woman in her forties or fifties with Graves' hyperthyroidism that later progressed to Graves' ophthalmopathy.

This clonotype was observed a few times. The rearrangement links TRBV12-3 or TRBV12-4 to TRBJ1-2, with D possibly TRBD1 on 5 matching bases. CDR3 length: 13 amino acids. The ends were cut back, 6 bases at V and 4 bases at J, with 12 bases in the middle. CDR3 nucleotide sequence: TGTGCCAGCAGACCCGACAGACTCTATGGCTACACCTTC. Protein product: CASRPDRLYGYTF.

This clonotype was counted at least ten times. For the CDR3, the DNA is TGTGCCAGCCTGGACAGGGGTGTCACAGATACGCAGTATTTT. Amino acids: CASLDRGVTDTQYF. This sequence joins TRBV11-2 and TRBJ2-3; 9 positions match TRBD1. Germline V lookup: CDR1 SGHAT, CDR2 FQNNGV. The CDR3 is 14 amino acids. V lost 8 bases and J lost 2; bases outside the gene matches: 5.

This clonotype was detected a few times. For the CDR3, the DNA is TGTGCCAGCAGCCAGGGGGACAGGGCCACCTACGAGCAGTACTTC. Translated: CASSQGDRATYEQYF. The rearrangement uses TRBV3-1 and TRBJ2-7; TRBD1 matches 9 bases. With V trimmed by 3 bases and J by 2 bases, 5 bases remained unmatched. The CDR3 consists of 15 residues. Per germline, CDR1 LGHDT and CDR2 YNNKEL (reference sequence).

This clonotype was counted a few times. The V call is TRBV5-1, the J call TRBJ2-5, with 7 positions matching TRBD1. The length of the CDR3 is 14 residues. Germline-derived CDR1 and CDR2 are SGHRS and YFSETQ. With V trimmed by 0 bases and J by 5 bases, 4 bases remained unmatched. The CDR3 loop is CASSLVTGTETQYF. For the CDR3, the DNA is TGCGCCAGCAGCTTGGTGACAGGGACCGAGACCCAGTACTTC.

J is TRBJ1-2 and V is TRBV15; possible D gene TRBD1, 6 bases. The CDR3 loop spans 16 amino acids. Germline V gives CDR1 LNHNV, CDR2 YYDKDF (reference sequence). V lost 0 bases and J lost 7, with 18 bases in between. The CDR3 is CATSRDLSTGRGGYTF. In DNA, the CDR3 is TGTGCCACCAGCAGAGATCTGTCTACAGGGAGAGGTGGCTACACCTTC.

The rearrangement uses TRBV6-1 and TRBJ2-5; D may be TRBD1 (5 bases). V lost 7 bases and J lost 5, with 20 bases in between. Germline values: CDR1 MNHNS, CDR2 SASEGT. The CDR3 spans 15 residues. The CDR3 DNA reads as TGTGCCAGCATGCCCGGTGACAGTACCTATGAGACCCAGTACTTC. This encodes CASMPGDSTYETQYF.

This clonotype has ten or more counts. V gene TRBV20-1 combines with J gene TRBJ1-1, with unresolved D. Per the germline V gene, CDR1 is DFQATT and CDR2 is SNEGSKA (reference sequence). The CDR3 is made up of 13 amino acids. V lost 6 bases to trimming and J lost 1 base, with 12 bases between them. CDR3 in amino acids: CSAVPARNTEAFF. CDR3 coding DNA: TGCAGTGCCGTACCGGCCAGGAACACTGAAGCTTTCTTT.